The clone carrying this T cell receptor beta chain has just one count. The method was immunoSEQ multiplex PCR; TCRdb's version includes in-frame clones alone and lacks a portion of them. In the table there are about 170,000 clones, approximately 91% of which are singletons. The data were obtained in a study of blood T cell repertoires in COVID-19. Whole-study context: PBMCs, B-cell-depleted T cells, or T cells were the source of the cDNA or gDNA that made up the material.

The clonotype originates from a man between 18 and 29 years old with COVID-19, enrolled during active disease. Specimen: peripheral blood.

The CDR3 DNA sequence: TGTGCCTGCCAGGACATGGATGGAAACACCATATATTTT. This encodes CACQDMDGNTIYF. The V call is TRBV30, the J call TRBJ1-3; D might be TRBD1 (5 bases). V was clipped by 6 bases and J by 3 bases, with 12 bases between them. The CDR3 totals 13 residues. Germline CDR1 GTSNPN, CDR2 SVGIG (reference sequence).